Listed below are T cell receptor beta chains from one sample, sequenced in a study of T-cell reconstitution after alpha-beta-depleted transplantation in children. TCRdb called the PCR reads again in MiXCR, with one record for every CDR3 protein. The sample has hundreds of thousands of distinct CDR3 sequences, roughly 13% seen once. Sequencing was performed on PBMCs, taken before TCRalphabeta/CD19-depleted stem cell transplant. All receptors derive from a girl aged 2-10 years with congenital amegakaryocytic thrombocytopenia, due to receive a stem cell transplant. Each CDR3 is given with its conserved first and last residue. Each record gives: V gene, J gene, clone size, D gene, CDR3 protein, CDR3 DNA. The D gene is left open where the match is weak. Size values are once, few and many counts, or a class for expanded clones, and some rows have none.

>TRBV3-1|TRBJ2-7|.|.
CASSYDTGSSYEQYF
TGTGCCAGCAGCTACGATACCGGGAGCTCCTACGAGCAGTACTTC
>TRBV3-1|TRBJ2-5|many|.
CASSLRAVQETQYF
TGTGCCAGCAGCCTCAGAGCTGTCCAAGAGACCCAGTACTTC
>TRBV30|TRBJ1-4|.|.
CAWSGTATNEKLFF
TGTGCCTGGAGTGGGACTGCAACTAATGAAAAACTGTTTTTT
>TRBV20-1|TRBJ2-5|many|TRBD1
CSAPQPGTDQETQYF
TGCAGTGCTCCCCAACCCGGGACAGACCAAGAGACCCAGTACTTC
>TRBV15|TRBJ2-3|many|.
CATRGPSARIDTQYF
TGTGCCACCAGGGGACCCTCCGCTCGAATTGATACGCAGTATTTT
>TRBV2|TRBJ2-2|once|.
CTICPWSGRTNTGELFF
TGTACCATCTGCCCCTGGTCCGGCAGGACGAACACCGGGGAGCTGTTTTTT
>TRBV7-8|TRBJ2-3|.|.
CASKTAETDTQYF
TGTGCCAGCAAGACCGCGGAAACAGATACGCAGTATTTT
>TRBV29-1|TRBJ1-1|many|TRBD1
CSVYRGFSEAFF
TGCAGCGTTTACAGGGGATTTAGTGAAGCTTTCTTT
>TRBV5-1|TRBJ1-6|many|.
CASSFRQPDSPLHF
TGCGCCAGCAGCTTCCGGCAACCTGACTCACCCCTCCACTTT
>TRBV5-6|TRBJ1-1|many|.
CASSSEWRATGNTEAFF
TGTGCCAGCAGCTCAGAGTGGCGGGCGACAGGGAACACTGAAGCTTTCTTT
>TRBV28|TRBJ2-3|.|.
CASSLPRTVKPDTPYF
TGTGCCAGCAGTCTCCCGAGGACAGTTAAGCCAGATACGCCGTATTTT
>TRBV5-1|TRBJ2-7|.|.
CASSSPYSYEQYF
TGCGCCAGCAGCTCGCCCTACTCCTACGAGCAGTACTTC
>TRBV19|TRBJ2-1|many|TRBD2
CASSMLSGTSGTYNEQFF
TGTGCCAGTAGTATGCTCTCCGGGACTAGCGGTACCTACAATGAGCAGTTCTTC
>TRBV5-1|TRBJ2-7|.|TRBD2
CASSTPGGTYEQYF
TGCGCCAGCAGCACACCGGGAGGAACCTACGAGCAGTACTTC
>TRBV6-5|TRBJ2-7|few|TRBD2
CASSYSGTSGYEQYF
TGTGCCAGCAGTTACTCTGGGACTAGCGGCTACGAGCAGTACTTC
>TRBV4-1|TRBJ2-2|many|TRBD1
CASSQGQGVTGELFF
TGCGCCAGCAGCCAGGGACAGGGCGTCACCGGGGAGCTGTTTTTT
>TRBV10-3|TRBJ1-4|many|TRBD1
CAISEARDRAREKLFF
TGTGCCATCAGTGAAGCCCGGGACAGGGCTCGTGAAAAACTGTTTTTT
>TRBV2|TRBJ1-6|few|.
CASSEDRISYNSPLHF
TGTGCCAGCAGTGAAGACCGCATCTCTTATAATTCACCCCTCCACTTT
>TRBV20-1|TRBJ2-2|.|TRBD2
CSANGLVGNTGELFF
TGCAGTGCAAACGGACTAGTGGGGAACACCGGGGAGCTGTTTTTT
>TRBV20-1|TRBJ2-1|many|.
CSARDRSPHKYYNEQFF
TGCAGTGCTAGAGATCGGTCTCCTCACAAGTACTACAATGAGCAGTTCTTC
>TRBV7-6|TRBJ2-3|.|.
CASSSRRDLYGTDTQYF
TGTGCCAGCAGCTCCCGCCGGGACTTATATGGGACAGATACGCAGTATTTT
>TRBV12-3/TRBV12-4|TRBJ2-1|many|.
CASRRPKGSYNEQFF
TGTGCCAGCAGACGTCCTAAGGGGAGCTACAATGAGCAGTTCTTC
>TRBV11-2|TRBJ2-1|many|TRBD2
CASSSRQLAVVVYNEQFF
TGTGCCAGCAGCTCGAGACAGCTAGCGGTTGTGGTATACAATGAGCAGTTCTTC
>TRBV13|TRBJ1-2|.|.
CASSSRLIYTF
TGTGCCAGCAGCTCCCGGCTCATCTACACCTTC
>TRBV11-2|TRBJ2-3|many|TRBD2
CASSLQISGRSTDTQYF
TGTGCCAGCAGCCTTCAGATAAGCGGGAGAAGCACAGATACGCAGTATTTT
>TRBV7-2|TRBJ2-3|.|TRBD2
CASSLSVNSGRGARRYF
TGTGCCAGCAGCTTAAGCGTGAATAGCGGGAGAGGGGCTCGGAGGTATTTT
>TRBV3-1|TRBJ2-7|.|TRBD2
CACSHGGLAGDRPYEQYF
TGTGCCTGCAGCCATGGGGGACTAGCGGGGGATCGACCCTACGAGCAGTACTTC
>TRBV29-1|TRBJ2-7|.|TRBD1
CSGQDRGSYEQYF
TGCAGCGGCCAAGACAGGGGGTCCTACGAGCAGTACTTC
>TRBV5-6|TRBJ2-7|.|TRBD2
CASSQGLAGGVQYF
TGTGCCAGCAGCCAGGGACTAGCGGGAGGGGTGCAGTACTTC
>TRBV6-2/TRBV6-3|TRBJ2-3|.|.
CASSYQGTDTQYF
TGTGCCAGCAGTTACCAAGGCACAGATACGCAGTATTTT
>TRBV7-9|TRBJ2-3|.|TRBD1
CASSSPETGADTQYF
TGTGCCAGCAGTTCGCCGGAAACAGGGGCGGATACGCAGTATTTT
>TRBV4-1|TRBJ2-7|few|.
CASSKWGNKYEQYF
TGCGCCAGCAGCAAGTGGGGGAACAAATACGAGCAGTACTTC